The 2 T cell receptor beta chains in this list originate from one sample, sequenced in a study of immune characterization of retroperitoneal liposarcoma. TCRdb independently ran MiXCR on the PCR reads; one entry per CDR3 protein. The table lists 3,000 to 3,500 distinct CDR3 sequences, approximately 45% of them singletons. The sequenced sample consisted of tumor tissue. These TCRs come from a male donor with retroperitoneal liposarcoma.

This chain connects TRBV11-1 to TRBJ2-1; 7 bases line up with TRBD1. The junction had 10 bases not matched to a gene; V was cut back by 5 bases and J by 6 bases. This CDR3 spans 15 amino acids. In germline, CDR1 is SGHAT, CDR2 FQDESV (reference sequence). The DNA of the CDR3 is TGTGCCAGCAGCCCCCAGACAGGGTTCGGCAATGAGCAGTTCTTC. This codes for CASSPQTGFGNEQFF.

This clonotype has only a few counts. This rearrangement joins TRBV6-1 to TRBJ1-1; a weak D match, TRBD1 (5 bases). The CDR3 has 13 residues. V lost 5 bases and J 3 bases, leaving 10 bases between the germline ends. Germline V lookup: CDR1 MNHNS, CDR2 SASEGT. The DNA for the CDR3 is TGTGCCAGCAGTACGGGGGTTTACACTGAAGCTTTCTTT. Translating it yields CASSTGVYTEAFF.